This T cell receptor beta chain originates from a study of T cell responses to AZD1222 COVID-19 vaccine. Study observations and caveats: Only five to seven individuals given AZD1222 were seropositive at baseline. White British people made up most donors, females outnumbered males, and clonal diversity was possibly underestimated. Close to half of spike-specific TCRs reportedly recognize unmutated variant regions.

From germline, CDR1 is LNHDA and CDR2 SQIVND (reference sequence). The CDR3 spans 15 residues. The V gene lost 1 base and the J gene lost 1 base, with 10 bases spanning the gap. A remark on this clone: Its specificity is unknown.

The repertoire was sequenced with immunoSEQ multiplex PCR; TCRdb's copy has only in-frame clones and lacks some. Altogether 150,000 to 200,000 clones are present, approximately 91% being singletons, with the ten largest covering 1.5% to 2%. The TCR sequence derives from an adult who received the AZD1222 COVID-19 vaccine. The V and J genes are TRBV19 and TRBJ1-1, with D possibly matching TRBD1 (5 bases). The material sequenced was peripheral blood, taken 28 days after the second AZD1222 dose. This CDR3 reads CASSIAVRGNTEAFF. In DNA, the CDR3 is TGTGCCAGTAGTATAGCCGTAAGGGGGAACACTGAAGCTTTCTTT.